The rows below give T cell receptor beta chains drawn from one sample of a study of CD8+ T cells in alopecia areata. Sequencing was performed with immunoSEQ multiplex PCR; in TCRdb, only in-frame clones are kept and a portion is missing. The data show 100,000 to 150,000 clones, with under 65% seen just once and more than 5.5% held by the top ten. The source was CD4+ T cells sorted from blood, collected at week 4, from a patient treated with tofacitinib. These receptors all come from a human donor with alopecia areata. Both conserved end residues are part of each CDR3. The D gene is left open where the match is weak. Rows may omit the clone size; those that give it use once, few, many or a size class.

V: TRBV27
J: TRBJ2-4
D: NA
size: NA
CDR3: CASSMGGLWYF
DNA: TGTGCCAGCAGCATGGGGGGACTTTGGTACTTC

V: TRBV4-2
J: TRBJ1-5
D: TRBD1
size: NA
CDR3: CASSQDQDRVDQPQHF
DNA: TGTGCCAGCAGCCAAGACCAGGACAGGGTCGATCAGCCCCAGCATTTT

V: TRBV5-1
J: TRBJ2-7
D: NA
size: NA
CDR3: CASSAQVNEQYF
DNA: TGCGCCAGCAGCGCCCAGGTCAACGAGCAGTACTTC

V: TRBV5-6
J: TRBJ1-4
D: NA
size: NA
CDR3: CASSANEGANEKLFF
DNA: TGTGCCAGCAGCGCTAACGAGGGAGCTAATGAAAAACTGTTTTTT

V: TRBV29-1
J: TRBJ2-3
D: TRBD2
size: few
CDR3: CSVVPSGGSTDTQYF
DNA: TGCAGCGTTGTCCCCAGCGGGGGTAGCACAGATACGCAGTATTTT

V: TRBV29-1
J: TRBJ2-1
D: TRBD2
size: NA
CDR3: CSVAFGLAGVNEQFF
DNA: TGCAGCGTTGCGTTCGGCCTAGCGGGGGTCAATGAGCAGTTCTTC

V: TRBV10-3
J: TRBJ2-7
D: NA
size: NA
CDR3: CAISESRVQGDEQYF
DNA: TGTGCCATCAGTGAGTCTCGGGTCCAGGGAGACGAGCAGTACTTC

V: TRBV7-2
J: TRBJ2-1
D: NA
size: NA
CDR3: CASSLPPGGWQFF
DNA: TGTGCCAGCAGCCTTCCCCCAGGAGGGTGGCAGTTCTTC

V: TRBV5-1
J: TRBJ1-2
D: NA
size: once
CDR3: CASSLSGNGYTF
DNA: TGCGCCAGCAGCTTGTCGGGGAATGGCTACACCTTC

V: TRBV5-6
J: TRBJ2-1
D: TRBD2
size: NA
CDR3: CASSLGLAGNNEQFF
DNA: TGTGCCAGCAGCTTGGGATTAGCGGGCAACAATGAGCAGTTCTTC

V: TRBV5-1
J: TRBJ2-7
D: TRBD1
size: NA
CDR3: CASSLGQGSSYEQYF
DNA: TGCGCCAGCAGCTTGGGACAGGGGAGCTCCTACGAGCAGTACTTC

V: TRBV27
J: TRBJ2-3
D: TRBD1
size: NA
CDR3: CASSSWTGGTDTQYF
DNA: TGTGCCAGCAGCTCGTGGACAGGGGGCACAGATACGCAGTATTTT

V: TRBV5-1
J: TRBJ2-5
D: NA
size: NA
CDR3: CASSLFTGSQETQYF
DNA: TGCGCCAGCAGCTTGTTCACAGGTAGCCAAGAGACCCAGTACTTC

V: TRBV5-6
J: TRBJ1-2
D: NA
size: NA
CDR3: CASSLSGANYGYTF
DNA: TGTGCCAGCAGCTTGAGCGGGGCTAACTATGGCTACACCTTC

V: TRBV29-1
J: TRBJ2-7
D: NA
size: few
CDR3: CSATATYEQYF
DNA: TGCAGCGCTACAGCAACCTACGAGCAGTACTTC

V: TRBV5-1
J: TRBJ1-1
D: NA
size: NA
CDR3: CASRGNGGFTEAFF
DNA: TGCGCCAGCAGGGGGAACGGGGGATTCACTGAAGCTTTCTTT

V: TRBV5-1
J: TRBJ2-2
D: TRBD1
size: NA
CDR3: CASSLSGTGLTGELFF
DNA: TGCGCCAGCAGCTTGTCCGGGACAGGTCTCACCGGGGAGCTGTTTTTT

V: TRBV2
J: TRBJ2-3
D: NA
size: NA
CDR3: CASSDITGRDTQYF
DNA: TGTGCCAGCAGTGATATAACAGGGCGAGATACGCAGTATTTT

V: TRBV5-6
J: TRBJ2-3
D: TRBD1
size: NA
CDR3: CASSGTGGGTQYF
DNA: TGTGCCAGCAGCGGAACAGGGGGCGGTACGCAGTATTTT

V: TRBV5-1
J: TRBJ2-5
D: NA
size: NA
CDR3: CASSLGGAEAGTQYF
DNA: TGCGCCAGCAGCCTAGGGGGAGCGGAGGCGGGGACCCAGTACTTC

V: TRBV30
J: TRBJ1-5
D: NA
size: NA
CDR3: CAWSEMGSSNQPQHF
DNA: TGTGCCTGGAGTGAGATGGGTTCTAGCAATCAGCCCCAGCATTTT

V: TRBV27
J: TRBJ1-1
D: NA
size: NA
CDR3: CASSTNPTKNTEAFF
DNA: TGTGCCAGCAGTACCAACCCGACTAAGAACACTGAAGCTTTCTTT

V: TRBV14
J: TRBJ2-5
D: NA
size: NA
CDR3: CASSQEAGVARTQYF
DNA: TGTGCCAGCAGCCAAGAGGCAGGGGTTGCTAGGACCCAGTACTTC

V: TRBV7-2
J: TRBJ2-7
D: TRBD1
size: NA
CDR3: CASSYRDSSYEQYF
DNA: TGTGCCAGCAGCTACCGGGACAGCTCCTACGAGCAGTACTTC

V: TRBV5-1
J: TRBJ1-1
D: NA
size: NA
CDR3: CASSLGQSMNTEAFF
DNA: TGCGCCAGCAGCTTGGGACAGAGTATGAACACTGAAGCTTTCTTT

V: TRBV9
J: TRBJ2-7
D: TRBD2
size: NA
CDR3: CASSVGLAATYEQYF
DNA: TGTGCCAGCAGCGTGGGACTAGCAGCCACCTACGAGCAGTACTTC

V: TRBV18
J: TRBJ2-1
D: TRBD2
size: few
CDR3: CASSPRLAGADEQFF
DNA: TGTGCCAGCTCACCACGACTAGCGGGAGCCGATGAGCAGTTCTTC

V: TRBV29-1
J: TRBJ1-2
D: NA
size: NA
CDR3: CSVLHDGYTF
DNA: TGCAGCGTCCTACATGATGGCTACACCTTC

V: TRBV29-1
J: TRBJ2-5
D: NA
size: NA
CDR3: CSVGSTQYF
DNA: TGCAGCGTTGGGTCGACCCAGTACTTC

V: TRBV7-2
J: TRBJ2-3
D: TRBD1
size: few
CDR3: CASSRQGQGTTDTQYF
DNA: TGTGCCAGCAGCCGACAAGGACAGGGGACCACAGATACGCAGTATTTT

V: TRBV29-1
J: TRBJ1-2
D: NA
size: NA
CDR3: CSVPRGDGYTF
DNA: TGCAGCGTCCCTAGAGGGGATGGCTACACCTTC

V: TRBV5-6
J: TRBJ1-1
D: NA
size: NA
CDR3: CASRGAPNTEAFF
DNA: TGTGCCAGCAGGGGGGCCCCGAACACTGAAGCTTTCTTT